This TCR beta chain was found in a study of blood T cell repertoires in COVID-19. Sequencing used immunoSEQ multiplex PCR; TCRdb keeps in-frame clones, though not all of them. The table has about 230,000 clones, 87% seen once. Per germline, CDR1 MNHEY and CDR2 SMNVEV (reference sequence). The J segment lost 2 bases and the V segment lost 6 bases, leaving 3 bases of the junction unmatched. CDR3 length: 14 residues. This receptor was taken from a young woman who had recovered from COVID-19. Material: peripheral blood. The chain links TRBV27 to TRBJ1-5; 8 nucleotides align to TRBD1. The CDR3 nucleotides are TGTGCCAGCAGATCGACAGGGGGCAATCAGCCCCAGCATTTT. This gives the protein CASRSTGGNQPQHF.